This TCR beta chain was captured in a study of T cells after yellow fever vaccination. The overall study: It was SMART-Seq v4 Ultra Low Input that prepared the fractions with low cell numbers. Study results and limitations: Though it reached lower strength, the secondary response hit its peak faster, day 5 versus 15. Detected again after the booster were most primary-vaccination clones, at about 96% CD4 and 80% to 90% CD8.

By 5'RACE template switching, TCR cDNA was produced, with a universal primer site and UMIs added in the process. TCRdb reanalysed the 5' RACE reads using MiXCR and keeps one entry per CDR3 protein. The table lists hundreds of thousands of distinct CDR3 sequences, around a sixth of them singletons. This clonotype was observed a handful of times. What it binds is not known. The sequence came from a man aged 18 to 30 who received the YFV17D yellow fever vaccine. Here the sequenced sample was PBMCs, taken before the yellow fever booster vaccination.

The CDR3 region has the DNA TGTGCCAGCAGCTTCGGTCGGGACAGGGGATTCAATGAGCAGTTCTTC. Translated: CASSFGRDRGFNEQFF. The chain joins TRBV7-8 to TRBJ2-1, with 10 bases that match TRBD1. Trimming at V came to 3 bases and at J to 6 bases, leaving 8 bases not matched to a gene. The germline gives CDR1 SGHVS, CDR2 FQNEAQ. The CDR3 contains 16 residues. Using reference TRBV7-8 and TRBJ2-1 for the parts outside the CDR3, the full variable domain is GAGVSQSPRYKVAKRGQDVALRCDPISGHVSLFWYQQALGQGPEFLTYFQNEAQLDKSGLPSDRFFAERPEGSVSTLKIQRTQQEDSAVYLCASSFGRDRGFNEQFFGPGTRLTVL.